Each of the 31 T cell receptor beta chains below was sequenced from the same sample in a study of CD8 T cells in ankylosing spondylitis. These TCRs' antigens remain unknown. MiXCR, applied by TCRdb to the 5' RACE reads, yields one record per CDR3 protein. The sample contains a few hundred thousand distinct CDR3 sequences, 18% of which appear only once. Study-wide results and limits: In ankylosing spondylitis blood, a motif of roughly 8 highly homologous TCR beta variants appeared characteristic.

The sequencing sample was made of blood, either unsorted or a sorted T cell fraction (not recorded which). The receptor set was obtained from a male donor with ankylosing spondylitis.

The chain employs TRBV4-1 and TRBJ2-4; 8 nucleotides line up with TRBD2. In germline, CDR1 is MGHRA, CDR2 YSYEKL. The CDR3 consists of 17 residues. Unmatched junction bases numbered 11, after V lost 7 bases and J lost 0 bases. The CDR3 sequence is CASTPPGGTLAKNIQYF. In nucleotides, the CDR3 is TGCGCCAGCACTCCCCCGGGGGGGACGTTAGCCAAAAACATTCAGTACTTC.

The sample holds many counts of this clonotype. The chain links TRBV12-3 or TRBV12-4 to TRBJ1-5; TRBD1 is a possible D gene (5 bases). Trimming cost V 5 bases and J 5 bases, with 10 bases left between them. This CDR3 spans 13 amino acids. The CDR3 protein is CASSAGTYQPQHF. CDR3 sequence (DNA): TGTGCCAGCAGTGCCGGGACCTATCAGCCCCAGCATTTT.

The V and J genes are TRBV11-2 and TRBJ1-3, with D perhaps TRBD1 (5 bases). This CDR3 has 20 amino acids. V was clipped by 2 bases and J by 1 base, with 24 bases between them. The V gene's germline CDR1 is SGHAT and CDR2 FQNNGV. The CDR3: CASSLHLTVEGAFSGNTIYF. The CDR3 bases are TGTGCCAGCAGCTTACATCTGACAGTCGAAGGCGCCTTTTCTGGAAACACCATATATTTT. The variable domain in full, with the rest retrieved from reference TRBV11-2 and TRBJ1-3, is EAGVAQSPRYKIIEKRQSVAFWCNPISGHATLYWYQQILGQGPKLLIQFQNNGVVDDSQLPKDRFSAERLKGVDSTLKIQPAKLEDSAVYLCASSLHLTVEGAFSGNTIYFGEGSWLTVV.

DNA of the CDR3: TGTGCCAGCAGCGCCGGCCGGGTTCACGGCACAGATACGCAGTATTTT. The encoded protein is CASSAGRVHGTDTQYF. The chain carries TRBV9 and TRBJ2-3; D not certain. Between the trimmed V and J ends, which lost 3 bases and 1 base, there was a span of 15 bases. The germline CDR1 and CDR2 sequences are SGDLS and YYNGEE. CDR3 length: 16 amino acids.

The CDR3 sequence is CASSIPGQGKNIQYF. As DNA, the CDR3 is TGTGCCAGCAGTATACCGGGACAGGGGAAAAACATTCAGTACTTC. The V and J genes are TRBV11-2 and TRBJ2-4; TRBD1 aligns across 10 bases. J gave up 4 bases and V 6 bases, and 6 bases lay outside the gene matches. This CDR3 is 15 amino acids long. Germline lookup yields CDR1 SGHAT and CDR2 FQNNGV.

This rearrangement joins TRBV12-3 or TRBV12-4 to TRBJ2-7; D is perhaps TRBD1 (5 bases). This CDR3 has 11 residues. V lost 4 bases and J lost 5, with 6 bases in between. The CDR3 here is CASSSDNEQYF. The CDR3 coding sequence is TGTGCCAGCAGTTCGGACAACGAGCAGTACTTC.

The V gene is TRBV27, the J gene TRBJ1-2, with 7 bases aligning to TRBD1. Germline CDR1 MNHEY, CDR2 SMNVEV (reference sequence). Unmatched junction bases numbered 9, after V lost 4 bases and J lost 7 bases. CDR3 length: 14 amino acids. The CDR3 DNA reads as TGTGCCAGCAGTTCCCTCCGGGACAGAGGTGGCTACACCTTC. Its protein product is CASSSLRDRGGYTF.

J is TRBJ1-1 and V is TRBV12-3 or TRBV12-4; 9 bases line up with TRBD1. V lost 8 bases and J lost 8; bases outside the gene matches: 15. This CDR3 is built from 15 residues. The CDR3 reads CASVSPLQGATEAFF. CDR3 sequence (DNA): TGTGCCAGCGTTTCCCCCTTACAGGGGGCAACGGAAGCTTTCTTT.

The rearrangement uses TRBV12-3 or TRBV12-4 and TRBJ1-1; perhaps TRBD1 as D (6 bases). V was trimmed by 2 bases and J by 3 bases, leaving 16 bases between them. This CDR3 contains 16 residues. CDR3 nucleotide sequence: TGTGCCAGCAGTTTACAGGGGCCCGGGGGGGACACTGAAGCTTTCTTT. Its protein is CASSLQGPGGDTEAFF.

This clonotype was picked up a small number of times. V usage is TRBV11-2 and J usage is TRBJ1-6, with D perhaps matching TRBD1 (5 bases). Per germline, CDR1 SGHAT and CDR2 FQNNGV. The CDR3 is 18 amino acids. The germline V and J ends were trimmed by 4 bases and 0 bases, with 16 bases remaining between them. The CDR3: CASSSEGHVLSYNSPLHF. The CDR3, as DNA: TGTGCCAGCAGCTCCGAGGGGCACGTACTCTCCTATAATTCACCCCTCCACTTT. The entire variable domain, with the rest obtained from reference TRBV11-2 and TRBJ1-6, is as follows: EAGVAQSPRYKIIEKRQSVAFWCNPISGHATLYWYQQILGQGPKLLIQFQNNGVVDDSQLPKDRFSAERLKGVDSTLKIQPAKLEDSAVYLCASSSEGHVLSYNSPLHFGNGTRLTVT.

The chain is built from TRBV10-3 and TRBJ1-2; tentative D call: TRBD1 (6 bases). The V gene lost 4 bases and the J gene lost 8 bases, with 20 bases spanning the gap. Germline V lookup: CDR1 ENHRY, CDR2 SYGVKD. This CDR3 is built from 15 residues. The CDR3 nucleotides read TGTGCCATCAGTGGATCCTCGGGGGGGGGCGACGGCTACACCTTC. This translates into CAISGSSGGGDGYTF.

The rearrangement links TRBV20-1 to TRBJ1-5, with a weak D call TRBD1 (6 bases). The CDR3 covers 14 residues. The V gene's germline CDR1 is DFQATT and CDR2 SNEGSKA (reference sequence). V was trimmed by 6 bases and J by 12 bases, leaving 24 bases between them. CDR3 coding DNA: TGCAGTGCCATCGAGGGGGACATACGGTCCCTCCAGCATTTT. As protein: CSAIEGDIRSLQHF.

The rearrangement uses TRBV11-2 and TRBJ1-2; TRBD1 agrees at 10 bases. The V gene end was trimmed by 0 bases and the J gene end by 5 bases; junction bases not matched to a gene: 15. Germline loops: CDR1 SGHAT, CDR2 FQNNGV. There are 19 residues in the CDR3. CDR3 amino acids: CASSLDPTGTGVNKYGYTF. DNA for the CDR3: TGTGCCAGCAGCTTAGATCCAACCGGGACAGGGGTAAATAAGTATGGCTACACCTTC.

J is TRBJ2-7 and V is TRBV29-1; D might be TRBD1 (5 bases). V lost 7 bases to trimming and J lost 4 bases, with 17 bases between them. Germline CDR1 SQVTM, CDR2 ANQGSEA. This CDR3 contains 13 residues. This chain's CDR3 is CSAIDREEYEQYF. As DNA, the CDR3 is TGCAGCGCCATTGACAGAGAGGAGTACGAGCAGTACTTC.

This clonotype appeared a few times. The chain uses TRBV24-1 and TRBJ2-2, with 7 nucleotides matching TRBD1. Germline trimming cut 5 bases from V and 2 bases from J; bases unmatched to any gene: 4. This CDR3 has 15 residues. Germline CDR1 is KGHDR and CDR2 is SFDVKD. CDR3 nucleotides: TGTGCCACCAGTGCCACAGGGGAAAACACCGGGGAGCTGTTTTTT. It yields the protein CATSATGENTGELFF.

This clonotype has a handful of counts. The chain carries TRBV4-1 and TRBJ2-2; a possible D gene is TRBD1 (5 bases). Trimming left V 2 bases short and J 5 bases short, with 12 bases between. Germline lookup yields CDR1 MGHRA and CDR2 YSYEKL. The CDR3 runs to 15 residues. In DNA form, the CDR3 reads TGCGCCAGCAGCCAACGGGCAGGGTGGACCGGGGAGCTGTTTTTT. Translating gives CASSQRAGWTGELFF.

This clonotype was observed a handful of times. V is TRBV6-2 or TRBV6-3 and J is TRBJ2-7, with D uncertain. The CDR3 covers 13 residues. Germline assignment: CDR1 MNHEY and CDR2 SVGEGT. Between the trimmed V and J ends, which lost 0 bases and 6 bases, there was a span of 9 bases. The DNA for the CDR3 is TGTGCCAGCAGTTACTCACCAGCAACCGAGCAGTACTTC. Protein product: CASSYSPATEQYF.

Here the CDR3 reads CASSLTRGGNSPLHF. The CDR3 coding sequence is TGCGCCAGCAGCTTGACGAGGGGTGGTAATTCACCCCTCCACTTT. The chain combines TRBV5-1 with TRBJ1-6; D is possibly TRBD1 (5 bases). V lost 1 base and J lost 6, with 11 bases in between. This CDR3 region has 15 residues. CDR1 is SGHRS and CDR2 is YFSETQ in the germline V gene.

This clonotype turned up a few times. This rearrangement joins TRBV27 to TRBJ2-1, with 12 positions matching TRBD2. V lost 3 bases and J lost 8; bases outside the gene matches: 8. The CDR3 has 16 amino acids. Germline values: CDR1 MNHEY, CDR2 SMNVEV (reference sequence). The CDR3 here is CASSFFLAGGFDEQFF. The CDR3 region has the DNA TGTGCCAGCAGTTTCTTTCTAGCGGGAGGGTTTGATGAGCAGTTCTTC.

J is TRBJ2-7 and V is TRBV7-8, with 12 bases lining up with TRBD2. J gave up 2 bases and V 1 base, and 3 bases lay outside the gene matches. Germline values: CDR1 SGHVS, CDR2 FQNEAQ. CDR3 length equals 16 residues. The CDR3 sequence: CASSLEASGGAYEQYF. The DNA of the CDR3 is TGTGCCAGCAGCTTAGAGGCTAGCGGGGGGGCCTACGAGCAGTACTTC.

V gene TRBV20-1 combines with J gene TRBJ2-7; 9 nucleotides agree with TRBD2. Trimming removed 0 bases from V and 1 base from J; junction bases left unmatched: 10. The CDR3 totals 17 residues. Germline lookup yields CDR1 DFQATT and CDR2 SNEGSKA (reference sequence). CDR3 in DNA: TGCAGTGCTAGAGATTGGAGGGCTAGCGGGATTTCCTACGAGCAGTACTTC. Protein product: CSARDWRASGISYEQYF.

The sample holds a few counts of this clonotype. The chain couples TRBV5-1 to TRBJ1-2; maybe TRBD1 (5 bases). Germline assignment: CDR1 SGHRS and CDR2 YFSETQ. The CDR3 contains 14 residues. The V end lost 0 bases, the J end lost 4 bases, and 10 bases lay between the germline ends. The CDR3 bases are TGCGCCAGCAGCTTGGGGGGCGCATCCTATGGCTACACCTTC. Translation gives CASSLGGASYGYTF.

J is TRBJ2-7 and V is TRBV9, with D tentatively TRBD1 (6 bases). This CDR3 is built from 14 residues. Looked up from germline, CDR1 is SGDLS and CDR2 is YYNGEE. V lost 4 bases and J 2 bases, leaving 13 bases between the germline ends. CDR3 in amino acids: CASSPTQGPYEQYF. The CDR3, as DNA: TGTGCCAGCAGCCCTACACAGGGACCCTACGAGCAGTACTTC.

This clonotype was detected only a few times. This sequence joins TRBV20-1 and TRBJ2-7; D unresolved. The germline gives CDR1 DFQATT, CDR2 SNEGSKA (reference sequence). The CDR3 runs to 13 residues. Between the trimmed V and J ends, which lost 6 bases and 0 bases, there was a span of 12 bases. The CDR3 reads CSAPDGYSYEQYF. DNA for the CDR3: TGCAGTGCCCCGGACGGCTACTCCTACGAGCAGTACTTC.

A remark on this clonotype: The junction differs from germline at one of its ends, possibly a read error. CDR3 region: CAISETGLAGGYTHTQYF. CDR3 DNA sequence: TGTGCCATCAGTGAGACAGGACTAGCGGGAGGATACACACATACGCAGTATTTT. V is TRBV10-3 and J is TRBJ2-3; the match to TRBD2 covers 14 bases. The CDR3 is 18 residues long. The germline V gene has CDR1 ENHRY and CDR2 SYGVKD.

This clonotype was recorded a few times. V gene TRBV10-3 combines with J gene TRBJ1-1; D gene unclear. The V gene lost 6 bases and the J gene lost 5 bases, with 19 bases spanning the gap. The CDR3 extends over 15 amino acids. Germline V gene data show CDR1 as ENHRY and CDR2 as SYGVKD. The CDR3 region is CAIRQKAGLRTEAFF. The CDR3 nucleotides are TGTGCCATCAGGCAAAAGGCGGGCTTAAGGACTGAAGCTTTCTTT.

J is TRBJ1-5 and V is TRBV30; D remains ambiguous. V lost 0 bases and J 11 bases, leaving 11 bases between the germline ends. Germline lookup yields CDR1 GTSNPN and CDR2 SVGIG (reference sequence). This CDR3 has 12 amino acids. The CDR3 nucleotides are TGTGCCTGGAGTGTAACCCAAGAGGCCCAGCATTTT. Its translation is CAWSVTQEAQHF.

The chain couples TRBV19 to TRBJ2-1, with 7 bases that match TRBD1. CDR1 is LNHDA, CDR2 SQIVND, per germline (reference sequence). The CDR3 is made up of 16 amino acids. The V and J ends lost 4 bases and 4 bases, in that order; junction bases with no gene match: 10. CDR3 loop: CASSTRDRAFYNEQFF. The CDR3 coding sequence is TGTGCCAGTAGTACCCGAGACAGGGCATTTTACAATGAGCAGTTCTTC.

The chain has TRBV27 and TRBJ2-1; D is perhaps TRBD2 (6 bases). The germline CDR1 and CDR2 sequences are MNHEY and SMNVEV (reference sequence). The germline V and J ends were trimmed by 4 bases and 3 bases, with 13 bases remaining between them. CDR3 length equals 15 residues. CDR3 nucleotides: TGTGCCAGCAGTTCGGAGGGGCCTAGCTACAATGAGCAGTTCTTC. Its protein product is CASSSEGPSYNEQFF.

This clonotype was counted only a few times. The genes are TRBV9 and TRBJ2-1; 13 bases align to TRBD2. CDR1 and CDR2 (germline): SGDLS, YYNGEE. The length of the CDR3 is 18 residues. V lost 4 bases to trimming and J lost 0 bases; unmatched junction nucleotides: 7. In DNA, the CDR3 is TGTGCCAGCAGCTTCGGGACTAGCGGGGCCAGCTCCTACAATGAGCAGTTCTTC. Its translation is CASSFGTSGASSYNEQFF.

This clonotype showed up just a few times. The chain has TRBV4-1 and TRBJ2-7; 9 nucleotides match TRBD1. J was trimmed by 5 bases and V by 0 bases; bases with no gene match: 8. CDR1 and CDR2 from the germline V gene are MGHRA and YSYEKL. The CDR3 is 16 residues long. The DNA of the CDR3 is TGCGCCAGCAGCCAAGATCAATGGACAGGGGTACACGAGCAGTACTTC. Translated: CASSQDQWTGVHEQYF.